This T cell receptor beta chain was recovered during a study of blood T cell dynamics during melanoma immunotherapy. Every bulk PBMC sample received the same 350 ng of DNA. Profiled with immunoSEQ multiplex PCR; TCRdb holds only in-frame clones, not every one. Of 10,000 to 15,000 clones in the sample, about 81% are singletons; the top ten hold more than 8.5%. Looked up from germline, CDR1 is MDHEN and CDR2 is SYDVKM. The CDR3 extends over 14 amino acids. V trimming: 9 bases; J trimming: 5 bases; junction bases outside the gene matches: 8. Time point: pre-treatment baseline. The genes are TRBV28 and TRBJ2-3, with 10 bases lining up with TRBD1. Sequencing was performed on blood, taken from a patient treated with checkpoint blockade. The clonotype originates from a human donor with melanoma. The CDR3 spells CASKTGGTIDTQYF. The CDR3 region has the DNA TGTGCCAGTAAGACAGGGGGCACCATAGATACGCAGTATTTT.